This TCR beta chain was identified in a study of control samples from healthy donors and cancer patients. Germline V gene lookup returns CDR1 LNHDA and CDR2 SQIVND (reference sequence). This CDR3 has 18 amino acids. V was clipped by 4 bases and J by 3 bases; unmatched bases: 7. This clone was recorded once. Libraries were prepared by immunoSEQ multiplex PCR; TCRdb keeps only in-frame clonotypes and omits some of them. The sample records 100,000 to 150,000 clones, approximately 94% being singletons. The chain joins TRBV19 to TRBJ2-3; 16 bases agree with TRBD2. Sequencing used blood. This TCR derives from a man aged 30-40 years in good health. The CDR3 reads CASSTGTSGGASTDTQYF. CDR3 nucleotides: TGTGCCAGTAGTACCGGGACTAGCGGGGGGGCTTCTACAGATACGCAGTATTTT.